Reported below is one T cell receptor beta chain. These data originate in a study of blood T cell repertoires in COVID-19. Looking at the study overall: Collection of acute and convalescent COVID-19 samples took place in the United States, Italy and Spain.

The CDR3 length is 15 residues. V shed 4 bases, J shed 4 bases, and the junction held 10 bases outside the gene matches. Germline assignment: CDR1 SGHRS and CDR2 YFSETQ. In the original workflow: Reference gene primer amplification gave estimated nucleated cell counts. Clones were sequenced by immunoSEQ multiplex PCR, and TCRdb holds only the in-frame ones, with some missing. For V, J and clone size, that table is used; D and trimming come from the DNA. The sample includes 190,000 or so clones, about 88% of them seen just once. The sample comprised peripheral blood. This sequence joins TRBV5-1 and TRBJ1-1, with 7 bases lining up with TRBD1. The TCR was taken from a woman younger than 45 with active or convalescent COVID-19. The CDR3 DNA follows: TGCGCCAGCAGCCAACGACAGGGAGTTAGCACTGAAGCTTTCTTT. Translation gives CASSQRQGVSTEAFF.